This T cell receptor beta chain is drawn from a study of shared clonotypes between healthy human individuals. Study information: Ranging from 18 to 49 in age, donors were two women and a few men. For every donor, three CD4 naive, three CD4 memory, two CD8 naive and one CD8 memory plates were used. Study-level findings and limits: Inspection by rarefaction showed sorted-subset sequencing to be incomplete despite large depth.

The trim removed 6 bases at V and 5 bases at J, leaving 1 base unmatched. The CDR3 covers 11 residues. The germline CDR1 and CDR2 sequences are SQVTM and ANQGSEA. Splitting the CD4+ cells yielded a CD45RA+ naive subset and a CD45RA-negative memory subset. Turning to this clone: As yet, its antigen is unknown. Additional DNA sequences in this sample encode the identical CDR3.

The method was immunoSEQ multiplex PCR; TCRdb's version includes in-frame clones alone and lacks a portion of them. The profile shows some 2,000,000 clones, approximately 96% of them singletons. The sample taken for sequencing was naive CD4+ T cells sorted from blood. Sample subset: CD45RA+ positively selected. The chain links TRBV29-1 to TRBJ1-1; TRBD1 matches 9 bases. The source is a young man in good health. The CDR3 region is CSVDRGTEAFF. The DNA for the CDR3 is TGCAGCGTCGACAGGGGGACTGAAGCTTTCTTT.